Each of the 5 T cell receptor beta chains below was sequenced from the same sample in a study of identical twins. From the 5' RACE reads, TCRdb called clonotypes with MiXCR, one entry per CDR3 protein. In the table there are roughly 220,000 distinct CDR3 sequences, approximately 7.1% of which are singletons. The same data also contributed to another study, on T cells expressing NK-cell markers.

Input material: CD8+ T cells sorted from blood. All receptors come from a woman aged 18-35 years in good health.

This clonotype was observed a handful of times. V gene TRBV5-6 combines with J gene TRBJ1-5; D gene uncertain. This CDR3 comprises 13 residues. Trimming stripped 4 bases from V and 7 bases from J, with 12 bases between. Germline V gene lookup returns CDR1 SGHDT and CDR2 YYEEEE. The CDR3: CASSEGGWQPQHF. In DNA form, the CDR3 reads TGTGCCAGCAGCGAGGGAGGATGGCAGCCCCAGCATTTT.

This clonotype was counted many times. The chain is built from TRBV11-2 and TRBJ2-1; no reliable D call. CDR3 size: 12 residues. Deletions cut 11 bases from V and 7 bases from J, with 15 bases between. Germline V gives CDR1 SGHAT, CDR2 FQNNGV. CDR3 residues: CACEVGWNEQFF. CDR3 bases: TGTGCCTGCGAGGTGGGCTGGAATGAGCAGTTCTTC.

V and J are TRBV7-9 and TRBJ2-3, with D possibly matching TRBD2 (6 bases). This CDR3 has 15 amino acids. The ends were cut back, 2 bases at V and 7 bases at J, with 16 bases in the middle. Per germline, CDR1 SEHNR and CDR2 FQNEAQ (reference sequence). CDR3 region: CASSLPSAGEYTQYF. CDR3 DNA sequence: TGTGCCAGCAGCTTACCTAGCGCAGGAGAGTATACGCAGTATTTT.

This clonotype came up many times. The rearrangement links TRBV9 to TRBJ1-3; TRBD1 matches 7 bases. Losses at the gene ends were 3 bases for V and 0 bases for J; bases not matched to a gene: 3. The CDR3 is 15 residues long. Germline assignment: CDR1 SGDLS and CDR2 YYNGEE. CDR3 bases: TGTGCCAGCAGCGGAGGGACAGTCTCTGGAAACACCATATATTTT. Translated, it gives CASSGGTVSGNTIYF. Combining the CDR3 with reference TRBV9 and TRBJ1-3 gives the whole variable domain DSGVTQTPKHLITATGQRVTLRCSPRSGDLSVYWYQQSLDQGLQFLIQYYNGEERAKGNILERFSAQQFPDLHSELNLSSLELGDSALYFCASSGGTVSGNTIYFGEGSWLTVV.

This clonotype was seen more than once but under ten times. The chain is built from TRBV20-1 and TRBJ2-5; D is uncertain. V dropped 4 bases and J dropped 4 bases, with 16 bases sitting between them. The length of the CDR3 is 14 residues. Germline values: CDR1 DFQATT, CDR2 SNEGSKA (reference sequence). The CDR3, as DNA: TGCAGTGCTATAGGGCAAGAGGTCGGAGAGACCCAGTACTTC. Its protein product is CSAIGQEVGETQYF.